This passage covers 13 T cell receptor beta chains from one sample sequenced in a study of blood T cell repertoires in COVID-19. Some clones are missing from TCRdb's copy, which holds only in-frame ones; the method was immunoSEQ multiplex PCR. The profile shows about 300,000 clones, approximately 85% of them singletons. The sequenced sample was PBMCs or T cells enriched from blood (not recorded which). The receptors shown here come from a man younger than 40 who had recovered from COVID-19.

This clone was observed a few times. The rearrangement links TRBV9 to TRBJ2-1; 10 nucleotides match TRBD2. This CDR3 is 17 amino acids long. Per the germline V gene, CDR1 is SGDLS and CDR2 is YYNGEE. V lost 2 bases and J lost 5; bases outside the gene matches: 10. The CDR3 coding sequence is TGTGCCAGCAGCGTCCTTAGCGGGGGGTCAGGAAACAATGAGCAGTTCTTC. It translates to CASSVLSGGSGNNEQFF.

This chain joins TRBV5-1 and TRBJ1-2, with a weak D call TRBD1 (6 bases). The length of the CDR3 is 16 residues. Germline CDR1 reads SGHRS; CDR2 reads YFSETQ. The V end lost 4 bases, the J end lost 4 bases, and 20 bases lay between the germline ends. The CDR3 reads CASSAISQGGGYGYTF. In DNA, the CDR3 is TGCGCCAGCAGCGCCATATCACAGGGTGGCGGCTATGGCTACACCTTC.

The chain joins TRBV5-8 to TRBJ1-1; no clear D. The V end was cut by 4 bases, the J end by 1 base, with 14 bases between. Germline assignment: CDR1 SGHTS and CDR2 YDEGEE. The CDR3 sequence is 15 residues long. Here the CDR3 DNA reads TGTGCCAGCAGCCGCCTTGCACAGACGAACACTGAAGCTTTCTTT. This sequence encodes CASSRLAQTNTEAFF.

The chain couples TRBV7-9 to TRBJ2-1; 14 bases fit TRBD2. The junction had 5 bases not matched to a gene; V was cut back by 3 bases and J by 4 bases. The CDR3 sequence is 17 residues long. Germline V gene sequence: CDR1 SEHNR, CDR2 FQNEAQ (reference sequence). In nucleotides, the CDR3 is TGTGCCAGCAGCTTCGGACTAGCGGGGGGATTTTACAATGAGCAGTTCTTC. It codes for CASSFGLAGGFYNEQFF.

The chain recombines TRBV7-9 with TRBJ2-3; TRBD2 matches at 8 bases. J was trimmed by 3 bases and V by 6 bases; bases with no gene match: 8. The germline V gene encodes CDR1 SEHNR and CDR2 FQNEAQ (reference sequence). The CDR3 has 15 residues. The CDR3, as DNA: TGTGCCAGCAGTAGAGCGGGGGACGAAACAGATACGCAGTATTTT. As protein: CASSRAGDETDTQYF.

This chain uses TRBV5-4 with TRBJ2-1, with D uncertain. The CDR3 runs to 13 residues. CDR1 and CDR2 (germline): SGHNT, YYREEE (reference sequence). V was cut by 4 bases and J by 4 bases, with 9 bases left in between. Here the CDR3 DNA reads TGTGCCAGCAGCCTCCCGGGTTACAATGAGCAGTTCTTC. As protein: CASSLPGYNEQFF.

The rearrangement links TRBV3-1 (or the pseudogene TRBV3-2) to TRBJ1-5; no firm D call. Trimming took off 4 bases at V and 4 bases at J, with 8 bases between the two ends. The CDR3 is 13 amino acids. The germline V gene encodes CDR1 LGHDT and CDR2 YNNKEL (reference sequence). Here the CDR3 reads CASSRALNQPQHF. CDR3 nucleotides: TGTGCCAGCAGCCGGGCCCTTAATCAGCCCCAGCATTTT.

J is TRBJ2-5 and V is TRBV5-5; 7 nucleotides line up with TRBD2. This CDR3 spans 17 amino acids. V was clipped by 4 bases and J by 4 bases; unmatched bases: 16. Germline CDR1 SGHKS, CDR2 YYEKEE (reference sequence). The CDR3 spells CASSHWLGGSFIETQYF. As DNA, the CDR3 is TGTGCCAGCAGCCACTGGCTGGGGGGGTCATTCATAGAGACCCAGTACTTC. Filled out from reference TRBV5-5 and TRBJ2-5, the complete variable domain reads DAGVTQSPTHLIKTRGQQVTLRCSPISGHKSVSWYQQVLGQGPQFIFQYYEKEERGRGNFPDRFSARQFPNYSSELNVNALLLGDSALYLCASSHWLGGSFIETQYFGPGTRLLVL.

This chain connects TRBV2 to TRBJ1-2; TRBD1 agrees at 10 bases. CDR1 is SNHLY and CDR2 is FYNNEI in the germline V gene. J lost 4 bases, V lost 4 bases, and 3 bases had no gene match. The CDR3 consists of 14 residues. The DNA of the CDR3 is TGTGCCAGCAGTGGGGACAGGGGCTTCTATGGCTACACCTTC. This sequence encodes CASSGDRGFYGYTF.

The V call is TRBV9, the J call TRBJ2-5; 8 nucleotides agree with TRBD2. After removal of 3 bases from V and 1 base from J, the junction contained 5 bases not matched to a gene. The CDR3 has 15 amino acids. Per germline, CDR1 SGDLS and CDR2 YYNGEE. CDR3 sequence: CASSAGGAFQETQYF. The CDR3 coding sequence is TGTGCCAGCAGCGCCGGGGGGGCTTTCCAAGAGACCCAGTACTTC.

For this clone: The sample has other DNA sequences that encode this CDR3 too. V is TRBV12-3 or TRBV12-4 and J is TRBJ1-5, with D unclear. V was trimmed by 5 bases and J by 9 bases, leaving 8 bases between them. The CDR3 contains 11 residues. The CDR3 is CASSLNGPQHF. CDR3 nucleotide sequence: TGTGCCAGCAGTCTGAACGGGCCCCAGCATTTT.

The J gene is TRBJ2-3, the V gene TRBV6-4; a possible D gene is TRBD1 (5 bases). The germline CDR1 and CDR2 sequences are MRHNA and SNTAGT. There are 13 residues in the CDR3. Between the trimmed V and J ends, which lost 8 bases and 2 bases, there was a span of 11 bases. The CDR3 spells CASGAGHTDTQYF. CDR3 DNA sequence: TGTGCCAGCGGGGCAGGACACACAGATACGCAGTATTTT.

This clone was detected only once. The V call is TRBV11-2, the J call TRBJ1-1, with a weak D call TRBD1 (5 bases). This CDR3 has 15 amino acids. CDR1 is SGHAT, CDR2 FQNNGV, per germline. Trimming cost V 1 base and J 1 base, with 10 bases left between them. The CDR3 coding sequence is TGTGCCAGCAGCTTAGTGCCGGGGGGGAACACTGAAGCTTTCTTT. As protein: CASSLVPGGNTEAFF.